Following are 30 T cell receptor beta chains from one sample sequenced in a study of OX40 agonist ivuxolimab in advanced cancers. Here immunoSEQ multiplex PCR was the method, and the copy in TCRdb shows in-frame clones only, minus some. The data contain about 64,000 clones, approximately 84% of them singletons. The material was CD4+ or CD8+ T cells sorted from blood, obtained in a trial of the OX40 agonist ivuxolimab. These receptors were obtained from an adult with an advanced solid tumor such as melanoma, head and neck, liver or kidney cancer.

The chain recombines TRBV14 with TRBJ1-2, with no clear D. CDR1 is SGHDN, CDR2 FVKESK, per germline. The length of the CDR3 is 12 residues. Trimming pared 4 bases from V and 4 bases from J, leaving 7 bases between. As DNA, the CDR3 is TGTGCCAGCAGCCTGGGGAGCTATGGCTACACCTTC. It encodes CASSLGSYGYTF.

J is TRBJ2-7 and V is TRBV6-6; 7 positions match TRBD1. J lost 3 bases, V lost 0 bases, and 5 bases had no gene match. The CDR3 has 15 amino acids. Germline values: CDR1 MNHNY, CDR2 SVGAGI (reference sequence). This CDR3 reads CASSYSRTGGYEQYF. The DNA for the CDR3 is TGTGCCAGCAGTTACTCCAGGACAGGAGGCTACGAGCAGTACTTC.

This clone appeared a few times. This chain connects TRBV10-1 to TRBJ1-2, with a tentative D call TRBD1 (6 bases). Germline CDR1 is WNHNN and CDR2 is SYGVQD (reference sequence). V was shortened by 9 bases and J by 6 bases, with 17 bases between the two germline ends. The CDR3 runs 13 residues. The CDR3 is CARVFAWGHGYTF. The CDR3 DNA reads as TGCGCCAGGGTTTTTGCTTGGGGGCATGGCTACACCTTC.

The genes are TRBV18 and TRBJ1-2, with a tentative D call TRBD1 (5 bases). The CDR3 extends over 14 amino acids. Germline V gene lookup returns CDR1 KGHSH and CDR2 LQKENI. Trimming took off 2 bases at V and 3 bases at J, with 10 bases between the two ends. In DNA form, the CDR3 reads TGTGCCAGCTCACCAAGCCAGGGCGACTATGGCTACACCTTC. It translates to CASSPSQGDYGYTF.

V usage is TRBV7-2 and J usage is TRBJ2-7; weak D call: TRBD2 (5 bases). Between the trimmed V and J ends, which lost 1 base and 0 bases, there was a span of 13 bases. In germline, CDR1 is SGHTA, CDR2 FQGNSA. The CDR3 covers 16 residues. Here the CDR3 DNA reads TGTGCCAGCAGCTTAGGAGGGTCAGCGAACTCCTACGAGCAGTACTTC. This translates into CASSLGGSANSYEQYF.

This chain connects TRBV2 to TRBJ1-2, with D tentatively TRBD1 (6 bases). The CDR3 runs 15 residues. Trimming pared 6 bases from V and 2 bases from J, leaving 16 bases between. Germline values: CDR1 SNHLY, CDR2 FYNNEI. Written as DNA, the CDR3 is TGTGCCAGCAGGACGGACAGCGTTATAAACTATGGCTACACCTTC. Protein product: CASRTDSVINYGYTF.

V is TRBV19 and J is TRBJ2-3; the D gene is possibly TRBD2 (6 bases). The CDR3 has 13 amino acids. V lost 7 bases, J lost 4 bases, and 12 bases lay in between. Germline V gene data show CDR1 as LNHDA and CDR2 as SQIVND (reference sequence). CDR3 DNA: TGTGCCAGTAAGGCGGGATCTGCAGATACGCAGTATTTT. Translation gives CASKAGSADTQYF.

V is TRBV6-6 and J is TRBJ1-1; D is possibly TRBD1 (5 bases). With 7 bases removed from V and 8 bases from J, the gap between germline ends came to 11 bases. Germline V gene data show CDR1 as MNHNY and CDR2 as SVGAGI (reference sequence). This CDR3 spans 11 amino acids. CDR3: CASTFEGEAFF. In DNA, the CDR3 is TGTGCCAGCACCTTCGAGGGGGAAGCTTTCTTT.

This chain joins TRBV18 and TRBJ2-5, with D possibly called TRBD1 or TRBD2 (6 bases each). Trimming cost V 2 bases and J 2 bases, with 15 bases left between them. Germline V gene sequence: CDR1 KGHSH, CDR2 LQKENI. This CDR3 has 16 amino acids. The CDR3 region has the DNA TGTGCCAGCTCACCATTCGGGGGCTCGGGGCAAGAGACCCAGTACTTC. Translating it yields CASSPFGGSGQETQYF.

This clone appeared a few times. The rearrangement joins TRBV5-1 to TRBJ1-4, with D maybe TRBD1 (5 bases). This CDR3 spans 13 amino acids. V was pared by 4 bases and J by 8 bases, with 12 bases between. Germline V gene sequence: CDR1 SGHRS, CDR2 YFSETQ. The CDR3: CASSSQGDEKLFF. The CDR3 region has the DNA TGCGCCAGCAGCAGCCAAGGGGACGAAAAACTGTTTTTT.

This clone came up once. The rearrangement links TRBV19 to TRBJ1-4; no definite D call. Germline CDR1 LNHDA, CDR2 SQIVND (reference sequence). V was clipped by 3 bases and J by 10 bases, with 12 bases between them. The CDR3 runs to 13 residues. The DNA of the CDR3 is TGTGCCAGTAGTATCTGGCAGTCCGGAAAACTGTTTTTT. It translates to CASSIWQSGKLFF.

The chain couples TRBV18 to TRBJ1-1, with unresolved D. The CDR3 covers 13 residues. Trimming shortened V by 2 bases and J by 4 bases, and 8 bases separated the two germline ends. Germline CDR1 is KGHSH and CDR2 is LQKENI. CDR3 coding DNA: TGTGCCAGCTCACCAGGAAGGTTCACTGAAGCTTTCTTT. It yields the protein CASSPGRFTEAFF.

This chain connects TRBV14 to TRBJ1-1, with unresolved D. The germline V gene has CDR1 SGHDN and CDR2 FVKESK. With 2 bases removed from V and 1 base from J, the gap between germline ends came to 8 bases. The CDR3 loop spans 14 amino acids. CDR3 protein: CASSQTLENTEAFF. Here the CDR3 DNA reads TGTGCCAGCAGCCAAACACTCGAGAACACTGAAGCTTTCTTT.

V usage is TRBV27 and J usage is TRBJ2-1, with TRBD2 matching 12 bases. The CDR3 consists of 15 residues. Trimming took 5 bases from V and 7 from J; bases not matched to a gene: 6. Germline CDR1 MNHEY, CDR2 SMNVEV (reference sequence). This CDR3 reads CASSRRTSGVNEQFF. In DNA form, the CDR3 reads TGTGCCAGCAGTCGAAGGACTAGCGGGGTGAATGAGCAGTTCTTC.

This clone was counted a single time. The genes are TRBV5-1 and TRBJ1-4; D is ambiguous. CDR1 SGHRS and CDR2 YFSETQ come from the germline V gene. Trimming cost V 0 bases and J 6 bases, with 6 bases left between them. This CDR3 is 13 amino acids long. The CDR3 sequence: CASSLDSYEKLFF. The CDR3, as DNA: TGCGCCAGCAGCTTGGACTCCTATGAAAAACTGTTTTTT.

Only a few counts were recorded for this clone. This chain uses TRBV25-1 with TRBJ1-2; no definite D call. The CDR3 extends over 14 amino acids. V was clipped by 0 bases and J by 2 bases, with 7 bases between them. Germline values: CDR1 MGHDK, CDR2 SYGVNS. CDR3 in amino acids: CASSEYHGNYGYTF. The CDR3 DNA is TGTGCCAGCAGTGAATATCACGGAAACTATGGCTACACCTTC.

This chain uses TRBV11-3 with TRBJ2-3, with D perhaps TRBD1 or TRBD2 (5 bases each). Per germline, CDR1 SGHNT and CDR2 YENEEA. The CDR3 runs 15 residues. V lost 5 bases, J lost 0 bases, and 12 bases lay in between. CDR3 region: CASSVGPLSTDTQYF. CDR3 coding DNA: TGTGCCAGCAGCGTGGGACCCCTAAGCACAGATACGCAGTATTTT.

The CDR3 loop is CASSLPQLNQPQHF. CDR3 sequence (DNA): TGTGCCAGCAGTCTACCCCAGTTGAATCAGCCCCAGCATTTT. The genes are TRBV28 and TRBJ1-5; D is unresolved. This CDR3 contains 14 residues. V lost 5 bases and J lost 4, with 12 bases in between. Looked up from germline, CDR1 is MDHEN and CDR2 is SYDVKM.

The rearrangement uses TRBV29-1 and TRBJ2-7; no clear D. Trimming left V 4 bases short and J 2 bases short, with 12 bases between. The CDR3 extends over 13 amino acids. Looked up from germline, CDR1 is SQVTM and CDR2 is ANQGSEA. CDR3 DNA sequence: TGCAGCGTTGCAGGCAGGCAAACCTACGAGCAGTACTTC. Its protein product is CSVAGRQTYEQYF.

V and J are TRBV4-3 and TRBJ1-2; possibly TRBD1 for D (6 bases). CDR3 length: 16 amino acids. Germline V gene data show CDR1 as LGHNA and CDR2 as YSLEER. V shed 0 bases and J shed 6 bases, with 17 bases lying between them. CDR3 sequence reads: CASSQEKAAGENGYTF. The CDR3, as DNA: TGCGCCAGCAGCCAAGAAAAGGCGGCAGGGGAGAATGGCTACACCTTC.

The chain uses TRBV9 and TRBJ2-5; 10 bases agree with TRBD2. The germline V gene encodes CDR1 SGDLS and CDR2 YYNGEE. CDR3 size: 17 residues. J gave up 5 bases and V 0 bases, and 10 bases lay outside the gene matches. The CDR3 sequence is CASSVGASGSLGETQYF. In nucleotides, the CDR3 is TGTGCCAGCAGCGTAGGGGCTAGCGGGAGCCTGGGGGAGACCCAGTACTTC.

This clone turned up a few times. The rearrangement joins TRBV28 to TRBJ2-1; D possibly corresponds to TRBD1 (6 bases). V gave up 3 bases and J gave up 7 bases, with 16 bases separating them. The CDR3 is 15 residues long. Germline values: CDR1 MDHEN, CDR2 SYDVKM. The CDR3 sequence is CASSFLGAGENEQFF. Written as DNA, the CDR3 is TGTGCCAGCAGTTTTCTGGGGGCGGGCGAGAATGAGCAGTTCTTC.

The V and J genes are TRBV5-1 and TRBJ1-4, with 9 nucleotides matching TRBD1. Trimming at V came to 4 bases and at J to 7 bases, leaving 8 bases not matched to a gene. CDR3 length: 15 residues. Germline V gives CDR1 SGHRS, CDR2 YFSETQ. CDR3 in DNA: TGCGCCAGCAGCATCACCGGGACAGGGAGTGAAAAACTGTTTTTT. Translation: CASSITGTGSEKLFF.

The chain has TRBV28 and TRBJ2-5, with 9 bases lining up with TRBD2. The V segment lost 4 bases and the J segment 3 bases; nucleotides outside the gene matches: 6. Germline-derived CDR1 and CDR2 are MDHEN and SYDVKM. The CDR3 totals 15 residues. CDR3 DNA: TGTGCCAGCAGTTCGAGCGGGGGGTTGAAAGAGACCCAGTACTTC. As protein: CASSSSGGLKETQYF. Combining the CDR3 with reference TRBV28 and TRBJ2-5 gives the whole variable domain DVKVTQSSRYLVKRTGEKVFLECVQDMDHENMFWYRQDPGLGLRLIYFSYDVKMKEKGDIPEGYSVSREKKERFSLILESASTNQTSMYLCASSSSGGLKETQYFGPGTRLLVL.

The chain employs TRBV7-2 and TRBJ2-7; D gene ambiguous. Germline values: CDR1 SGHTA, CDR2 FQGNSA. V shed 4 bases and J shed 0 bases, with 7 bases lying between them. CDR3 size: 13 residues. The CDR3 loop reads CASSSGISYEQYF. The CDR3 DNA is TGTGCCAGCAGCTCCGGCATCTCCTACGAGCAGTACTTC.

The J gene is TRBJ1-5, the V gene TRBV14, with D hard to call. This CDR3 is 14 amino acids long. In germline, CDR1 is SGHDN, CDR2 FVKESK. V lost 4 bases and J lost 6, with 13 bases in between. CDR3 sequence reads: CASSLRGLGQPQHF. The CDR3 DNA sequence: TGTGCCAGCAGCCTCCGAGGGCTGGGTCAGCCCCAGCATTTT.

The chain recombines TRBV6-1 with TRBJ1-1, with D unresolved. The CDR3 consists of 14 residues. V dropped 4 bases and J dropped 8 bases, with 17 bases sitting between them. CDR1 MNHNS and CDR2 SASEGT come from the germline V gene. The chain's CDR3 is CASSAREGVGEAFF. CDR3 bases: TGTGCCAGCAGTGCCCGAGAGGGAGTTGGGGAAGCTTTCTTT.

V gene TRBV5-1 combines with J gene TRBJ2-1, with 10 bases matching TRBD2. V lost 4 bases and J lost 5; bases outside the gene matches: 9. CDR1 and CDR2 from the germline V gene are SGHRS and YFSETQ. The CDR3 extends over 16 amino acids. CDR3 nucleotide sequence: TGCGCCAGCAGCCATTTGTCCGGGACTAGCGACAATGAGCAGTTCTTC. Amino acids: CASSHLSGTSDNEQFF.

This chain connects TRBV7-9 to TRBJ2-5, with 7 bases aligning to TRBD1. The germline gives CDR1 SEHNR, CDR2 FQNEAQ (reference sequence). The CDR3 covers 14 residues. V gave up 4 bases and J gave up 4 bases; unmatched junction bases: 6. CDR3 in amino acids: CASSWDRKAETQYF. DNA for the CDR3: TGTGCCAGCAGCTGGGACAGAAAGGCAGAGACCCAGTACTTC.

The chain employs TRBV4-1 and TRBJ1-6; D remains ambiguous. The CDR3 sequence is 15 residues long. V dropped 0 bases and J dropped 10 bases, with 13 bases sitting between them. The germline gives CDR1 MGHRA, CDR2 YSYEKL. The DNA of the CDR3 is TGCGCCAGCAGCCAAGAGCCTCCGGGAGGATCACCCCTCCACTTT. Amino acid sequence: CASSQEPPGGSPLHF.